This TCR beta chain was documented in a study of T cells after yellow fever vaccination. Notes on the study in general: Weaker, the secondary response had a peak occurring faster, on day 5 versus 15.

With regard to this clonotype: Its matching antigen is unknown.

5'RACE template switching added a universal primer site and UMIs to TCR cDNA. TCRdb reanalysed the 5' RACE reads using MiXCR and keeps one entry per CDR3 protein. Here the sample spans about 340,000 distinct CDR3 sequences, 3% to 4.5% being singletons. With 5 bases clipped from V and 8 bases from J, the junction kept 16 bases outside the gene matches. The germline V gene encodes CDR1 SEHNR and CDR2 FQNEAQ (reference sequence). This CDR3 has 17 residues. The sample consisted of PBMCs, taken 5 days after the yellow fever booster vaccination. This rearrangement joins TRBV7-9 to TRBJ1-4, with 8 positions matching TRBD1. The TCR sequence derives from a young man who received the YFV17D yellow fever vaccine. This CDR3 is CASSPLGQGVAEEKLFF. The CDR3 nucleotides read TGTGCCAGCAGCCCTCTCGGACAGGGAGTCGCTGAGGAAAAACTGTTTTTT.